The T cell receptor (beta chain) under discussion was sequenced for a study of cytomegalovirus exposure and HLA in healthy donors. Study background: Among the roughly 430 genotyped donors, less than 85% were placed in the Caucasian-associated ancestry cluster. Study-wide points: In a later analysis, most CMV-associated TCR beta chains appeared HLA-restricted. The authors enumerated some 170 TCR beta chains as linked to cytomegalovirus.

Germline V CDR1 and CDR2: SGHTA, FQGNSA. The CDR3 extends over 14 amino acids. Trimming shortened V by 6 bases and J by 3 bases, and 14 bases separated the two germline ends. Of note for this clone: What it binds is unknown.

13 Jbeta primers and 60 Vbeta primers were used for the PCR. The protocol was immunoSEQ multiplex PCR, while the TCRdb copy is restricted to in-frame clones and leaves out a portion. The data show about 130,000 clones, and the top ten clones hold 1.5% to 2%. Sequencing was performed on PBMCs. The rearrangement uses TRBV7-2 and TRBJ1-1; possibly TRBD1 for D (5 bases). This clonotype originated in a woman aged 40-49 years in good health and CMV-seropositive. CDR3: CASRLGRTDTEAFF. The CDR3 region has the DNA TGTGCCAGCAGATTGGGGCGGACGGACACTGAAGCTTTCTTT.